The sequence of this T cell receptor beta chain was determined in a study of blood T cell repertoires in COVID-19. Overall study context: T cells, B-cell-depleted T cells, or PBMCs supplied cDNA or gDNA.

The germline V gene encodes CDR1 LGHNA and CDR2 YSLEER. This CDR3 is 18 amino acids long. V lost 1 base and J lost 2; bases outside the gene matches: 7. This table comes from immunoSEQ multiplex PCR, and its TCRdb copy is limited to in-frame clones, with some not included. This sample has approximately 45,000 clones, with over 70% found just once. The sequence came from a woman aged 40-49 years with acute or convalescent COVID-19. The specimen was peripheral blood. The chain combines TRBV4-3 with TRBJ2-3; 12 nucleotides match TRBD2. CDR3 loop: CASSQVNPSGGDTDTQYF. For the CDR3, the DNA is TGCGCCAGCAGCCAAGTCAATCCTAGCGGGGGGGACACAGATACGCAGTATTTT.